The entry below describes one TCR beta chain. Its antigen remains unidentified. The CDR3 length is 15 residues. Trimming cost V 3 bases and J 2 bases; bases outside gene matches: 5. PCR involved 60 Vbeta and 13 Jbeta primers. Sequencing was performed with immunoSEQ multiplex PCR; in TCRdb, only in-frame clones are kept and a portion is missing. The data contain about 270,000 clones, under 80% of them singletons. When sampled, the donors appeared nominally healthy, though they likely had unrecorded immune exposures. This sample is part of a study of cytomegalovirus exposure and HLA in healthy donors. Study outcomes and limitations: Later work found that TCR association rates differed between HLA loci; DRB1 had the most and HLA-C the fewest.

This receptor was obtained from a female donor in good health and CMV-seronegative. The chain combines TRBV23-1 with TRBJ2-5, with TRBD1 matching over 8 bases. TRBV23-1 is given ORF status, its function remaining uncertain. The specimen was PBMCs. The CDR3 is CASSHPRTGQETQYF. The CDR3 DNA is TGCGCCAGCAGTCACCCTCGGACAGGGCAAGAGACCCAGTACTTC.